Following are 2 T cell receptor beta chains from one sample sequenced in a study of blood T cell repertoires in COVID-19. Clones were sequenced by immunoSEQ multiplex PCR, and TCRdb holds only the in-frame ones, with some missing. In the table there are 330,000 or so clones, around 87% of which are singletons. Material for sequencing was PBMCs or T cells enriched from blood (not recorded which). The source of these receptors is a man aged 35 to 55 in a cohort exposed to, infected with or recovered from COVID-19 (not recorded which).

This sequence joins TRBV30 and TRBJ1-2; TRBD1 might be the D (6 bases). The V end was cut by 8 bases, the J end by 1 base, with 14 bases between. The CDR3 consists of 13 residues. Germline CDR1 reads GTSNPN; CDR2 reads SVGIG (reference sequence). The CDR3 DNA follows: TGTGCCCGCCAGGGGCTGGGTAACTATGGCTACACCTTC. Residues: CARQGLGNYGYTF.

The chain links TRBV28 to TRBJ1-1; TRBD1 might be the D (6 bases). Germline V CDR1 and CDR2: MDHEN, SYDVKM. The V end lost 6 bases, the J end lost 6 bases, and 17 bases lay between the germline ends. CDR3 length: 14 amino acids. CDR3 in amino acids: CASRIGGGLAEAFF. The CDR3 region has the DNA TGTGCCAGCAGGATTGGGGGCGGTCTCGCTGAAGCTTTCTTT.